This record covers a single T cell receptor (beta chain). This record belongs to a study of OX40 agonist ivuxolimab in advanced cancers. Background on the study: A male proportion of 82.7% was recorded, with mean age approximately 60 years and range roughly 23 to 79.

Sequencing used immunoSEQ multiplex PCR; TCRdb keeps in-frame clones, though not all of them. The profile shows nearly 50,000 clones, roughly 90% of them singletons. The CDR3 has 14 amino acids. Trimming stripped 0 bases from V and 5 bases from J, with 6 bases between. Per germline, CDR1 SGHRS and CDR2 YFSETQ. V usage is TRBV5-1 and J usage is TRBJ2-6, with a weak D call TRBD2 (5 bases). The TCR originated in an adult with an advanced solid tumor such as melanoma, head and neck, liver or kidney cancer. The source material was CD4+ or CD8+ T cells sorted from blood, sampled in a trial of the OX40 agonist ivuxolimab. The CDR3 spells CASSLGGRANVLTF. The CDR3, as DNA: TGCGCCAGCAGCTTGGGAGGGCGGGCCAACGTCCTGACTTTC.